The clone carrying this T cell receptor beta chain was seen only a few times. Original processing methods: In papillary thyroid cancer, a distant-metastasis classifier was built using CDR3 differences across clinicopathological groups. TCRdb re-analyzed the PCR reads using MiXCR. Here the V and J calls rest on TCRdb's processing, not on the authors' analysis. The sample includes over 50,000 clones, just under 30% of them seen just once. The data stem from a study of metastatic and nonmetastatic thyroid tumors. For the study at large: Where malignant and benign thyroid patients were concerned, repertoires were compared across blood and tumor or nodule tissue.

Each patient went into thyroid surgery without having received any treatment. The CDR3 contains 13 residues. V was shortened by 6 bases and J by 0 bases, with 7 bases between the two germline ends. This sequence was found in a female donor with papillary thyroid cancer or a benign thyroid nodule (not recorded which). Some clones in this sample may be carry-over from other donors' samples. The specimen was blood. The chain combines TRBV12-3 or TRBV12-4 with TRBJ2-3; D uncertain. The CDR3: CASSRLSTDTQYF. In DNA, the CDR3 is TGTGCCAGCAGCCGACTCAGCACAGATACGCAGTATTTT.